One and the same sample provided the 6 T cell receptor beta chains below, sequenced in a study of blood T cell repertoires in COVID-19. Repertoires were generated with immunoSEQ multiplex PCR, while TCRdb's copy carries only in-frame clones and drops some. The sample carries 130,000 or so clones, 70% to 90% recorded once. The sample was peripheral blood. The receptors come from a woman between 50 and 59 years old who had recovered from COVID-19.

The rearrangement links TRBV6-5 to TRBJ1-1; D possibly corresponds to TRBD1 (6 bases). CDR3 length: 14 amino acids. Germline V gene lookup returns CDR1 MNHEY and CDR2 SVGAGI. Trimming pared 2 bases from V and 11 bases from J, leaving 18 bases between. CDR3 loop: CASSYARGGLRAFF. CDR3 coding DNA: TGTGCCAGCAGTTACGCCAGGGGAGGGCTTAGGGCTTTCTTT.

The chain employs TRBV19 and TRBJ2-2, with TRBD2 as a possible D gene (5 bases). V lost 5 bases to trimming and J lost 7 bases, with 11 bases between them. From germline, CDR1 is LNHDA and CDR2 SQIVND (reference sequence). The length of the CDR3 is 13 residues. CDR3 loop: CASSPTRDGELFF. CDR3 nucleotides: TGTGCCAGTAGTCCGACGAGGGACGGGGAGCTGTTTTTT.

This sequence joins TRBV18 and TRBJ1-1, with D possibly being TRBD1 (6 bases). Germline CDR1 and CDR2: KGHSH and LQKENI. Trimming pared 3 bases from V and 4 bases from J, leaving 9 bases between. CDR3 size: 13 residues. The CDR3 is CASSPDSFTEAFF. The CDR3 DNA follows: TGTGCCAGCTCACCGGACAGTTTCACTGAAGCTTTCTTT.

The J gene is TRBJ2-7, the V gene TRBV6-2 or TRBV6-3; 9 bases fit TRBD2. The junction had 4 bases not matched to a gene; V was cut back by 0 bases and J by 4 bases. The CDR3 is made up of 15 amino acids. Germline assignment: CDR1 MNHEY and CDR2 SVGEGT. The CDR3 DNA follows: TGTGCCAGCAGTTACTCCGGACTAGCGTCTTACGAGCAGTACTTC. It specifies CASSYSGLASYEQYF.

The genes are TRBV4-3 and TRBJ2-5; 7 bases map to TRBD1. Germline V gene lookup returns CDR1 LGHNA and CDR2 YSLEER. The V segment lost 0 bases and the J segment 5 bases; nucleotides outside the gene matches: 9. The CDR3 contains 16 residues. CDR3 DNA: TGCGCCAGCAGCCAAGATGAGGGGGCGGGTCCCGAGACCCAGTACTTC. Translation: CASSQDEGAGPETQYF.

The rearrangement uses TRBV4-3 and TRBJ1-1; 9 nucleotides align to TRBD1. The CDR3 contains 16 residues. CDR1 is LGHNA and CDR2 is YSLEER in the germline V gene. Losses at the gene ends were 2 bases for V and 4 bases for J; bases not matched to a gene: 8. Here the CDR3 reads CASSQLRQGGFTEAFF. The CDR3, as DNA: TGCGCCAGCAGCCAACTAAGACAGGGGGGGTTCACTGAAGCTTTCTTT.